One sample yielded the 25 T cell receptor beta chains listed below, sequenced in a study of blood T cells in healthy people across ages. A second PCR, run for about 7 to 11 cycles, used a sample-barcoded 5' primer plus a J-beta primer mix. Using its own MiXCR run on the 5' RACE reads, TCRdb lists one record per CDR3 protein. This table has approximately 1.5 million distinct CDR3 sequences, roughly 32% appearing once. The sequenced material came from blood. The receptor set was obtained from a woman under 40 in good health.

The CDR3 reads CASSQGGRTADTQYF. As DNA, the CDR3 is TGTGCCAGCAGCCAAGGCGGGAGAACCGCAGATACGCAGTATTTT. This chain links TRBV3-1 with TRBJ2-3; 7 nucleotides align to TRBD2. Germline V lookup: CDR1 LGHDT, CDR2 YNNKEL (reference sequence). The CDR3 consists of 15 residues. Trimming removed 1 base from V and 4 bases from J; junction bases left unmatched: 5.

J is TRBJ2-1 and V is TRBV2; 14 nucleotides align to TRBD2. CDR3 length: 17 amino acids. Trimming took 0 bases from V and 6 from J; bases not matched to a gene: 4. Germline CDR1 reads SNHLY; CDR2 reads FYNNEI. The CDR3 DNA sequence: TGTGCCAGCAGTGAAGCGACCGGGACTAGCGGGGGCAATGAGCAGTTCTTC. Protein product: CASSEATGTSGGNEQFF. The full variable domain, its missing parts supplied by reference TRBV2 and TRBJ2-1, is EPEVTQTPSHQVTQMGQEVILRCVPISNHLYFYWYRQILGQKVEFLVSFYNNEISEKSEIFDDQFSVERPDGSNFTLKIRSTKLEDSAMYFCASSEATGTSGGNEQFFGPGTRLTVL.

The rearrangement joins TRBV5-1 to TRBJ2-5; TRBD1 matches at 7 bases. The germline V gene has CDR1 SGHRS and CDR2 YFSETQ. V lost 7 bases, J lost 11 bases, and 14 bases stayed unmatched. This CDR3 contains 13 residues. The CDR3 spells CASGYRQGGEQYF. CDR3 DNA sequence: TGCGCCAGCGGCTACCGACAGGGCGGAGAGCAGTACTTC.

CDR3 in DNA: TGCGCCAGCAGCTTTTCTAGCGGGAGTCGTTACGAGCAGTACTTC. Its protein product is CASSFSSGSRYEQYF. This chain joins TRBV5-1 and TRBJ2-7, with 10 positions matching TRBD2. The J segment lost 4 bases and the V segment lost 2 bases, leaving 6 bases of the junction unmatched. Germline V gene sequence: CDR1 SGHRS, CDR2 YFSETQ. There are 15 residues in the CDR3.

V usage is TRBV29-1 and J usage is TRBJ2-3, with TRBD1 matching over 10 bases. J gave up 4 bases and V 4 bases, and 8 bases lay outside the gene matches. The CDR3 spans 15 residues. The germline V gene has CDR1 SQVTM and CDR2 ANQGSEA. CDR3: CSVGGQGIVPDTQYF. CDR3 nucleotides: TGCAGCGTTGGGGGACAGGGGATTGTGCCAGATACGCAGTATTTT.

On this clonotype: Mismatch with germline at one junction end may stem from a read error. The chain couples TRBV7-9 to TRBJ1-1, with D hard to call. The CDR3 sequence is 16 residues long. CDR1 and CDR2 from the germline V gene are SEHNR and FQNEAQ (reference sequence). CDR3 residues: CASSFYPLRANTEVFF. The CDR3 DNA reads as TGTGCCAGCAGCTTTTATCCCTTAAGGGCGAACACTGAAGTTTTCTTT. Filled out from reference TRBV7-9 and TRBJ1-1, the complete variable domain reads DTGVSQNPRHKITKRGQNVTFRCDPISEHNRLYWYRQTLGQGPEFLTYFQNEAQLEKSRLLSDRFSAERPKGSFSTLEIQRTEQGDSAMYLCASSFYPLRANTEVFFGQGTRLTVV.

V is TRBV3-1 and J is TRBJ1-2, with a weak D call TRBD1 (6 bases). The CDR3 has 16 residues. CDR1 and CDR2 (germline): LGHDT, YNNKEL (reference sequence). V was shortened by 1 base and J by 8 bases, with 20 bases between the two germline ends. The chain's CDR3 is CASSQVFGEGVYGYTF. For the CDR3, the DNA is TGTGCCAGCAGCCAAGTCTTCGGCGAGGGGGTCTACGGCTACACCTTC.

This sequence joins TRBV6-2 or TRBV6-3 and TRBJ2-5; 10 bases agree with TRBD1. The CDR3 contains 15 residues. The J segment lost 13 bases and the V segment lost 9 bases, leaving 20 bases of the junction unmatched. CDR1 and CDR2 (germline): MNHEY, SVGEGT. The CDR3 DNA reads TGTGCCAGTAGCCTTCCTGACAGGGGGCCTGTCGAGCTGTACTTC. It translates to CASSLPDRGPVELYF.

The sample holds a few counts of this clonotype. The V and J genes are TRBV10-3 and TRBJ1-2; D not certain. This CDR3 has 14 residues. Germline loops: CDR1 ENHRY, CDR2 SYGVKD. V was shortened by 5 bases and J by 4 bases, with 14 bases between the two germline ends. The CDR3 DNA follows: TGTGCCATCAGTCCCACAGCCTCTAGCTATGGCTACACCTTC. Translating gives CAISPTASSYGYTF.

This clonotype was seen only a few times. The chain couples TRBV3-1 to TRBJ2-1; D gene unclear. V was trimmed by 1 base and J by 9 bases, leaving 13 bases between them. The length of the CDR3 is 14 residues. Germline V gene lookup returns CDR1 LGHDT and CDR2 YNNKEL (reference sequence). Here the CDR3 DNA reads TGTGCCAGCAGCCAAGCAATCGAATGGGGTGAGCAGTTCTTC. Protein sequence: CASSQAIEWGEQFF.

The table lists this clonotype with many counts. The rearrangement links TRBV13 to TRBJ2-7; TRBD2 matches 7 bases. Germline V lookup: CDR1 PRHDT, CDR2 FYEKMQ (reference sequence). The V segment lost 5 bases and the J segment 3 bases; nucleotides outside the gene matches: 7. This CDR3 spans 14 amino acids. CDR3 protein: CASSTSGGYYEQYF. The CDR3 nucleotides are TGTGCCAGCAGCACTTCCGGGGGGTACTACGAGCAGTACTTC.

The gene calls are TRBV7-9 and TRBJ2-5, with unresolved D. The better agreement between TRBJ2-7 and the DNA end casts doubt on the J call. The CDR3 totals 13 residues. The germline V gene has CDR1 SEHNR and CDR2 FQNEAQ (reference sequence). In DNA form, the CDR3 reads TGTGCCAGCAGCTTAAGCCCGTTCTACGAGCAGTACTTC. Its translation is CASSLSPFYEQYF.

In DNA form, the CDR3 reads TGTGCCAGCAGCCAGTCCCAGGTAGGCTACGAGCAGTACTTC. Amino acids: CASSQSQVGYEQYF. The V gene is TRBV7-9, the J gene TRBJ2-7; D gene unclear. This CDR3 spans 14 amino acids. V dropped 5 bases and J dropped 3 bases, with 14 bases sitting between them. Germline V gene lookup returns CDR1 SEHNR and CDR2 FQNEAQ (reference sequence).

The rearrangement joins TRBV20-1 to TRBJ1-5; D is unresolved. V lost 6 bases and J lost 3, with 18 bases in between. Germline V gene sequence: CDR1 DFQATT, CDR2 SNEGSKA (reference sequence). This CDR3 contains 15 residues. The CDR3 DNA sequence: TGCAGTGCGACACCCGGGAAAGGACCCAATCAGCCCCAGCATTTT. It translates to CSATPGKGPNQPQHF.

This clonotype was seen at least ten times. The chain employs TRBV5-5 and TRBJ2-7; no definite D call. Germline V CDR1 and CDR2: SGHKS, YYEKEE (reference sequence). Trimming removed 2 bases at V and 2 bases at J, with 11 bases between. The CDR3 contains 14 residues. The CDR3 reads CASSFRKGTYEQYF. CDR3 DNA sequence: TGTGCCAGCAGCTTTCGGAAGGGAACCTACGAGCAGTACTTC.

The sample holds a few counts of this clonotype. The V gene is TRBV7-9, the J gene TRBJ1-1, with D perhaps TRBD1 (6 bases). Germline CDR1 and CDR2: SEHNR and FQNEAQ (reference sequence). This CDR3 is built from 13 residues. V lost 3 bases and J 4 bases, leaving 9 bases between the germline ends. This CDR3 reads CASSFVRGTEAFF. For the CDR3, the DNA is TGTGCCAGCAGCTTTGTCAGGGGCACTGAAGCTTTCTTT. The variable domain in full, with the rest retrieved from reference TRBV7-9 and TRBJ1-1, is DTGVSQNPRHKITKRGQNVTFRCDPISEHNRLYWYRQTLGQGPEFLTYFQNEAQLEKSRLLSDRFSAERPKGSFSTLEIQRTEQGDSAMYLCASSFVRGTEAFFGQGTRLTVV.

CDR3 bases: TGCGCCAGCAGCCTGGGGACCCGAGAAAGCACAGATACGCAGTATTTT. It encodes CASSLGTRESTDTQYF. The J gene is TRBJ2-3, the V gene TRBV5-1; tentatively, D is TRBD1 or TRBD2 (5 bases each). The germline V gene has CDR1 SGHRS and CDR2 YFSETQ. This CDR3 contains 16 residues. V dropped 4 bases and J dropped 0 bases, with 15 bases sitting between them.

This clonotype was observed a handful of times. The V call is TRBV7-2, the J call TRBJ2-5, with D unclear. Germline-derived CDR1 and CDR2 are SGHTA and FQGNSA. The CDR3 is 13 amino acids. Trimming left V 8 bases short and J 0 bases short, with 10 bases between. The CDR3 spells CASGRSNQETQYF. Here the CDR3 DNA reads TGTGCCAGCGGACGAAGTAACCAAGAGACCCAGTACTTC.

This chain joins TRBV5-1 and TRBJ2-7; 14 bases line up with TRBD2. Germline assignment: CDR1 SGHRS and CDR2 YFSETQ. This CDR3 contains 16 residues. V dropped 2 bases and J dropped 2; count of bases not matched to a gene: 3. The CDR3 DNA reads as TGCGCCAGCAGCTTAGGGACTAGCGGGAGCGCCTACGAGCAGTACTTC. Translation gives CASSLGTSGSAYEQYF.

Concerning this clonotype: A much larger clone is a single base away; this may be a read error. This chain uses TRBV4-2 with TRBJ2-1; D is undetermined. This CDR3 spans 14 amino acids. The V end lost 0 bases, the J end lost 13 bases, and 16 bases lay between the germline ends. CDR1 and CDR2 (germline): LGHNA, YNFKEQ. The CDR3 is CASSQEEANTPQFF. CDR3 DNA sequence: TGTGCCAGCAGCCAAGAAGAGGCCAATACTCCCCAGTTCTTC.

CDR3 protein: CASSLYRANTEAFF. The CDR3 nucleotides are TGTGCCAGCAGTTTATACAGGGCGAACACTGAAGCTTTCTTT. This chain uses TRBV27 with TRBJ1-1; TRBD1 might be the D (6 bases). This CDR3 is 14 amino acids long. The V end lost 1 base, the J end lost 1 base, and 7 bases lay between the germline ends. Looked up from germline, CDR1 is MNHEY and CDR2 is SMNVEV (reference sequence).

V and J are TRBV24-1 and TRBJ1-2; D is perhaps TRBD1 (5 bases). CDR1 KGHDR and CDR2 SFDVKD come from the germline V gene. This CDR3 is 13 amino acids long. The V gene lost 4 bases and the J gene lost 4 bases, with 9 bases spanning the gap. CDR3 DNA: TGTGCCACCAGTGACGGACACACCTATGGCTACACCTTC. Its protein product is CATSDGHTYGYTF.

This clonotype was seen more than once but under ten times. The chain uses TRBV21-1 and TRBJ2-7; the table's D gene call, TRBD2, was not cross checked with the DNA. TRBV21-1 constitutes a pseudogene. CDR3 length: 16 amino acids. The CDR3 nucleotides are TGTGCCAGCAGCAAGAAACTTGCGAGAGGGTACTACGAGCAGTACTTC. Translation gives CASSKKLARGYYEQYF.

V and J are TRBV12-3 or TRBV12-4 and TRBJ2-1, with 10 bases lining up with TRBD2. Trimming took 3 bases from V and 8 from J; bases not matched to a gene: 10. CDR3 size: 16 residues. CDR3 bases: TGTGCCAGCAGTTTTTGGAGCGGGAGGGCCGGGGATGAGCAGTTCTTC. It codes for CASSFWSGRAGDEQFF.

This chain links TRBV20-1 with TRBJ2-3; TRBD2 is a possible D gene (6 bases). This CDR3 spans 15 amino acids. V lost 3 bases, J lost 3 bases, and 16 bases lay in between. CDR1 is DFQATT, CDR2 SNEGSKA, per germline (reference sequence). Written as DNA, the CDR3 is TGCAGTGCTAGTGGGGGGACTTTGAAGACAGATACGCAGTATTTT. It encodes CSASGGTLKTDTQYF.